This T cell receptor (beta chain) was found in a study of T cell responses to AZD1222 COVID-19 vaccine. Trimming pared 1 base from V and 3 bases from J, leaving 7 bases between. CDR1 and CDR2 from the germline V gene are MGHRA and YSYEKL. This CDR3 region has 14 residues. Profiled with immunoSEQ multiplex PCR; TCRdb holds only in-frame clones, not every one. Of around 160,000 clones in the sample, roughly 92% are singletons; the top ten hold 4% to 5.5%. As concerns this clone: Its cognate antigen is unknown.

Study-level findings and limits: Spike-specific TCR breadth rose after two AZD1222 doses, and depth rose as well.

The sequencing used peripheral blood, collected 28 days after the second AZD1222 dose. The receptor's source is an adult who received the AZD1222 COVID-19 vaccine. The chain recombines TRBV4-1 with TRBJ1-5; D gene ambiguous. The CDR3 DNA reads TGCGCCAGCAGCCAAGGTGGGTTCAATCAGCCCCAGCATTTT. This sequence encodes CASSQGGFNQPQHF.